The 19 T cell receptor beta chains below were found in one sample sequenced in a study of shared clonotypes between healthy human individuals. Terminally differentiated effector memory CD45RA+ cells were excluded from the naive CD8 cells, which were CD45RO-negative and positively selected for CCR7. Clones were read by immunoSEQ multiplex PCR, and TCRdb kept only the in-frame ones, dropping some. The sample holds roughly 2.1 million clones; 85% to 95% are singletons and the top ten take over 1.5%. Input material: naive CD8+ T cells from PBMCs. Receptors were obtained from a man aged 18 to 30 in good health. Some clones in this sample may be carry-over from other donors' samples.

The gene calls are TRBV11-2 and TRBJ2-7; D remains unclear. The germline gives CDR1 SGHAT, CDR2 FQNNGV. The CDR3 is 13 amino acids. Trimming pared 5 bases from V and 1 base from J, leaving 9 bases between. The CDR3 protein is CASSNRRSYEQYF. The CDR3 coding sequence is TGTGCCAGCAGCAACCGACGGTCCTACGAGCAGTACTTC.

This clone was picked up a small number of times. Other DNA sequences of this sample code for an identical CDR3. J is TRBJ1-1 and V is TRBV9; 8 bases map to TRBD1. V shed 1 base and J 1 base; nucleotides not matched to a gene: 0. Germline loops: CDR1 SGDLS, CDR2 YYNGEE. This CDR3 contains 14 residues. The CDR3 region has the DNA TGTGCCAGCAGCGTAACAGGGGGGAACACTGAAGCTTTCTTT. Its protein product is CASSVTGGNTEAFF.

This rearrangement joins TRBV11-2 to TRBJ1-4; TRBD1 matches 8 bases. Unmatched junction bases numbered 7, after V lost 5 bases and J lost 8 bases. The germline V gene has CDR1 SGHAT and CDR2 FQNNGV. The CDR3 loop spans 14 amino acids. CDR3 nucleotides: TGTGCCAGCAGCCTTCGGACAGGGTGGGAAAAACTGTTTTTT. Amino acids: CASSLRTGWEKLFF.

The chain recombines TRBV5-4 with TRBJ2-7, with a possible D match to TRBD2 (6 bases). V lost 0 bases and J 2 bases, leaving 12 bases between the germline ends. The CDR3 totals 15 residues. Germline CDR1 and CDR2: SGHNT and YYREEE (reference sequence). The CDR3 nucleotides are TGTGCCAGCAGCTTGGGAGTGGAGGGAGCCTACGAGCAGTACTTC. This translates into CASSLGVEGAYEQYF. Variable domain in full (rest from reference TRBV5-4 and TRBJ2-7): ETGVTQSPTHLIKTRGQQVTLRCSSQSGHNTVSWYQQALGQGPQFIFQYYREEENGRGNFPPRFSGLQFPNYSSELNVNALELDDSALYLCASSLGVEGAYEQYFGPGTRLTVT.

This chain connects TRBV9 to TRBJ2-2; the D is unclear. V lost 0 bases to trimming and J lost 0 bases, with 12 bases between them. Germline lookup yields CDR1 SGDLS and CDR2 YYNGEE. This CDR3 is 17 amino acids long. The CDR3 DNA is TGTGCCAGCAGCGTAGCTAGGGAAGCCCCGAACACCGGGGAGCTGTTTTTT. Encoded protein: CASSVAREAPNTGELFF.

This sequence joins TRBV19 and TRBJ1-3; D unresolved. Per the germline V gene, CDR1 is LNHDA and CDR2 is SQIVND (reference sequence). Between the trimmed V and J ends, which lost 5 bases and 0 bases, there was a span of 8 bases. The CDR3 consists of 14 residues. CDR3 nucleotides: TGTGCCAGTAGTCCCGTATACTCTGGAAACACCATATATTTT. This translates into CASSPVYSGNTIYF.

Written as DNA, the CDR3 is TGTGCCAGCAGTCCTGTGCGGGAGCTCTACAATGAGCAGTTCTTC. Translation: CASSPVRELYNEQFF. This chain links TRBV5-5 with TRBJ2-1; 7 positions match TRBD2. In germline, CDR1 is SGHKS, CDR2 YYEKEE (reference sequence). There are 15 residues in the CDR3. J gave up 3 bases and V 5 bases, and 8 bases lay outside the gene matches. Full variable domain (remainder filled in from reference TRBV5-5 and TRBJ2-1): DAGVTQSPTHLIKTRGQQVTLRCSPISGHKSVSWYQQVLGQGPQFIFQYYEKEERGRGNFPDRFSARQFPNYSSELNVNALLLGDSALYLCASSPVRELYNEQFFGPGTRLTVL.

This chain joins TRBV6-5 and TRBJ2-1, with 9 bases identical to TRBD2. Trimming took 6 bases from V and 3 from J; bases not matched to a gene: 6. This CDR3 is built from 15 residues. In germline, CDR1 is MNHEY, CDR2 SVGAGI. Here the CDR3 reads CASRGLAGSYNEQFF. CDR3 DNA: TGTGCCAGCAGAGGCCTAGCGGGAAGCTACAATGAGCAGTTCTTC.

The chain carries TRBV30 and TRBJ2-2; TRBD1 is a possible D gene (7 bases). The germline V and J ends were trimmed by 7 bases and 4 bases, with 13 bases remaining between them. This CDR3 has 13 amino acids. Germline V gene lookup returns CDR1 GTSNPN and CDR2 SVGIG (reference sequence). The CDR3: CAFRRGPTGELFF. The CDR3 DNA sequence: TGTGCCTTCCGGAGGGGGCCCACCGGGGAGCTGTTTTTT.

For this clone: One end of the junction fails to match germline, which may point to a read error. Other DNA sequences in this sample translate to the same CDR3. The rearrangement uses TRBV4-3 and TRBJ2-7; tentative D call: TRBD1 (5 bases). CDR3 length equals 15 residues. Germline CDR1 is LGHNA and CDR2 is YSLEER. As DNA, the CDR3 is TGCGCTAGCAGCCAATCGCAGGGATACCCCTACGAGCAGTACTTC. Translating gives CASSQSQGYPYEQYF.

This sequence joins TRBV28 and TRBJ1-1; D is perhaps TRBD1 (6 bases). V was trimmed by 2 bases and J by 2 bases, leaving 12 bases between them. The CDR3 runs 15 residues. The germline V gene encodes CDR1 MDHEN and CDR2 SYDVKM. In DNA form, the CDR3 reads TGTGCCAGCAGTTTAATACCGACAGGTAACACTGAAGCTTTCTTT. Its protein product is CASSLIPTGNTEAFF.

The CDR3 sequence is CASTRGGVLYEQYF. CDR3 nucleotides: TGTGCCAGCACCAGGGGGGGTGTTCTCTACGAGCAGTACTTC. The chain recombines TRBV5-6 with TRBJ2-7; D is perhaps TRBD1 or TRBD2 (7 bases each). Germline V gene lookup returns CDR1 SGHDT and CDR2 YYEEEE. The V end lost 6 bases, the J end lost 3 bases, and 16 bases lay between the germline ends. The CDR3 totals 14 residues.

This chain links TRBV5-1 with TRBJ2-7; 11 positions agree with TRBD2. The CDR3 is made up of 16 amino acids. CDR1 is SGHRS, CDR2 YFSETQ, per germline. J lost 2 bases, V lost 1 base, and 5 bases had no gene match. The CDR3 sequence: CASSLTGLAETYEQYF. The CDR3 nucleotides read TGCGCCAGCAGCTTGACGGGACTAGCGGAGACCTACGAGCAGTACTTC.

The chain employs TRBV4-1 and TRBJ2-1; possible D gene TRBD2, 6 bases. Trimming took off 3 bases at V and 7 bases at J, with 10 bases between the two ends. The germline V gene encodes CDR1 MGHRA and CDR2 YSYEKL. The CDR3 is 13 amino acids. The CDR3 DNA reads as TGCGCCAGCAGCCACGAGACTAGTAATGAGCAGTTCTTC. Translating gives CASSHETSNEQFF.

The chain is built from TRBV15 and TRBJ1-4, with D hard to call. The germline V gene has CDR1 LNHNV and CDR2 YYDKDF (reference sequence). The CDR3 totals 15 residues. V was trimmed by 5 bases and J by 6 bases, leaving 16 bases between them. The CDR3, as DNA: TGTGCCACCAGCGAGCAAGGTCTTTTCGATGAAAAACTGTTTTTT. Its translation: CATSEQGLFDEKLFF.

This chain links TRBV4-3 with TRBJ2-7; 7 nucleotides align to TRBD2. Trimming cost V 0 bases and J 3 bases; bases outside gene matches: 11. This CDR3 contains 17 residues. Germline V gene sequence: CDR1 LGHNA, CDR2 YSLEER. CDR3 sequence reads: CASSQDLPGEGLYEQYF. In DNA, the CDR3 is TGCGCCAGCAGCCAAGACCTCCCGGGGGAGGGCCTCTACGAGCAGTACTTC.

This chain's CDR3 is CSASGGADGYTF. DNA for the CDR3: TGCAGCGCCTCAGGGGGCGCTGATGGCTACACCTTC. The rearrangement links TRBV29-1 to TRBJ1-2; 8 positions match TRBD1. The trim removed 7 bases at V and 6 bases at J, leaving 7 bases unmatched. Germline-derived CDR1 and CDR2 are SQVTM and ANQGSEA. This CDR3 comprises 12 residues.

This chain uses TRBV7-9 with TRBJ1-3; D possibly corresponds to TRBD1 (6 bases). Trimming pared 5 bases from V and 2 bases from J, leaving 13 bases between. Germline lookup yields CDR1 SEHNR and CDR2 FQNEAQ (reference sequence). This CDR3 has 15 residues. In DNA form, the CDR3 reads TGTGCCAGCAGCACGCGGACAGTACCTGGAAACACCATATATTTT. This sequence encodes CASSTRTVPGNTIYF.

V gene TRBV7-9 combines with J gene TRBJ2-5, with no clear D. V dropped 3 bases and J dropped 1 base, with 9 bases sitting between them. The CDR3 totals 14 residues. CDR1 and CDR2 (germline): SEHNR, FQNEAQ (reference sequence). The CDR3 loop reads CASSLIGAQETQYF. DNA of the CDR3: TGTGCCAGCAGCTTGATAGGAGCCCAAGAGACCCAGTACTTC.